A single sample gave rise to the 20 T cell receptor beta chains below, sequenced in a study of blood T cells in healthy people across ages. Primed by a sample-barcoded 5' primer and a J-beta primer mix, a second PCR proceeded for about 6 to 12 cycles. TCRdb independently ran MiXCR on the 5' RACE reads; one entry per CDR3 protein. The sample has about 1.4 million distinct CDR3 sequences, 59% seen once. The sequenced material came from blood. The origin of the receptors is a man between 18 and 35 years old in good health.

The rearrangement uses TRBV15 and TRBJ2-1; a possible D gene is TRBD1 (5 bases). Germline V gene lookup returns CDR1 LNHNV and CDR2 YYDKDF (reference sequence). The CDR3 spans 14 residues. Between the trimmed V and J ends, which lost 8 bases and 7 bases, there was a span of 18 bases. DNA for the CDR3: TGTGCCACCCGCCCTGGCAGGGTGGAAAATGAGCAGTTCTTC. This sequence encodes CATRPGRVENEQFF.

This rearrangement joins TRBV29-1 to TRBJ2-5; TRBD1 matches 7 bases. The CDR3 has 13 residues. The J segment lost 1 base and the V segment lost 7 bases, leaving 6 bases of the junction unmatched. Germline loops: CDR1 SQVTM, CDR2 ANQGSEA. CDR3 residues: CSAPDRRQETQYF. Written as DNA, the CDR3 is TGCAGCGCCCCGGACAGGCGCCAAGAGACCCAGTACTTC.

This sequence joins TRBV20-1 and TRBJ2-3, with 8 bases identical to TRBD2. J gave up 6 bases and V 1 base, and 6 bases lay outside the gene matches. The CDR3 is made up of 14 amino acids. The germline CDR1 and CDR2 sequences are DFQATT and SNEGSKA (reference sequence). The CDR3, as DNA: TGCAGTGCTAGAGTTGGCGGCGGGGGGGATACGCAGTATTTT. It yields the protein CSARVGGGGDTQYF.

This clonotype was picked up a small number of times. The chain uses TRBV20-1 and TRBJ2-1; D gene uncertain. The V gene lost 5 bases and the J gene lost 0 bases, with 14 bases spanning the gap. CDR1 and CDR2 from the germline V gene are DFQATT and SNEGSKA (reference sequence). The CDR3 has 15 amino acids. As DNA, the CDR3 is TGCAGTGCTCCCCCCTTCTCAAGCTCCTACAATGAGCAGTTCTTC. Translating gives CSAPPFSSSYNEQFF.

This rearrangement joins TRBV20-1 to TRBJ1-4, with a tentative D call TRBD1 (5 bases). V lost 0 bases and J 8 bases, leaving 22 bases between the germline ends. The V gene's germline CDR1 is DFQATT and CDR2 SNEGSKA (reference sequence). This CDR3 contains 17 residues. This chain's CDR3 is CSARDLRRDLRGEKLFF. The CDR3 nucleotides read TGCAGTGCTAGAGATCTCCGGAGGGACCTACGTGGCGAAAAACTGTTTTTT.

The rearrangement links TRBV11-3 to TRBJ2-1; 8 positions agree with TRBD2. Germline-derived CDR1 and CDR2 are SGHNT and YENEEA. The CDR3 has 15 residues. J lost 5 bases, V lost 0 bases, and 3 bases had no gene match. CDR3 nucleotides: TGTGCCAGCAGCTTAGACGGGGGGGCCGACAATGAGCAGTTCTTC. Amino acids: CASSLDGGADNEQFF. Full variable domain (outside the CDR3, taken from reference TRBV11-3 and TRBJ2-1): EAGVVQSPRYKIIEKKQPVAFWCNPISGHNTLYWYLQNLGQGPELLIRYENEEAVDDSQLPKDRFSAERLKGVDSTLKIQPAELGDSAVYLCASSLDGGADNEQFFGPGTRLTVL.

This clonotype was seen only once. This chain connects TRBV24-1 to TRBJ2-2; a possible D gene is TRBD2 (6 bases). V was trimmed by 4 bases and J by 4 bases, leaving 9 bases between them. In germline, CDR1 is KGHDR, CDR2 SFDVKD. The CDR3 runs to 14 residues. The CDR3 reads CATSEFGGTGELFF. The CDR3 coding sequence is TGTGCCACCAGTGAGTTCGGGGGCACCGGGGAGCTGTTTTTT.

The chain couples TRBV4-1 to TRBJ1-2; 9 nucleotides line up with TRBD1. The germline CDR1 and CDR2 sequences are MGHRA and YSYEKL. The CDR3 contains 13 residues. The V segment lost 6 bases and the J segment 8 bases; nucleotides outside the gene matches: 7. The CDR3 region has the DNA TGCGCCAGCAGACGAACAGGGGGCCGGGGCTACACCTTC. Protein: CASRRTGGRGYTF.

The chain couples TRBV24-1 to TRBJ1-5; TRBD1 is a possible D gene (5 bases). CDR1 is KGHDR and CDR2 is SFDVKD in the germline V gene. This CDR3 has 15 residues. The ends were cut back, 4 bases at V and 5 bases at J, with 14 bases in the middle. CDR3: CATSESRRGDQPQHF. The CDR3, as DNA: TGTGCCACCAGTGAGTCCCGCCGGGGGGATCAGCCCCAGCATTTT.

The chain joins TRBV6-5 to TRBJ1-2; D is unclear. CDR3 length: 13 residues. Germline CDR1 and CDR2: MNHEY and SVGAGI. V was trimmed by 4 bases and J by 7 bases, leaving 13 bases between them. CDR3 sequence reads: CASSSSPIVGYTF. In DNA form, the CDR3 reads TGTGCCAGCAGTTCCTCACCGATTGTTGGCTACACCTTC.

The gene calls are TRBV7-6 and TRBJ1-2, with D perhaps TRBD1 (5 bases). Germline CDR1 reads SGHVS; CDR2 reads FNYEAQ. V gave up 5 bases and J gave up 5 bases, with 12 bases separating them. CDR3 length: 13 residues. CDR3 nucleotides: TGTGCCAGCAGCCGGCACAGGACTTATGGCTACACCTTC. It is translated as CASSRHRTYGYTF. Drawing the rest from reference TRBV7-6 and TRBJ1-2, the complete variable domain is GAGVSQSPRYKVTKRGQDVALRCDPISGHVSLYWYRQALGQGPEFLTYFNYEAQQDKSGLPNDRFSAERPEGSISTLTIQRTEQRDSAMYRCASSRHRTYGYTFGSGTRLTVV.

The V gene is TRBV20-1, the J gene TRBJ1-2; 7 positions agree with TRBD1. The J segment lost 8 bases and the V segment lost 5 bases, leaving 14 bases of the junction unmatched. Germline CDR1 is DFQATT and CDR2 is SNEGSKA (reference sequence). The length of the CDR3 is 14 residues. CDR3: CSAGASGQVGGYTF. Written as DNA, the CDR3 is TGCAGTGCTGGAGCTAGCGGACAGGTGGGCGGCTACACCTTC.

This clonotype was recorded only once. The genes are TRBV11-1 and TRBJ2-7; 9 nucleotides align to TRBD1. The ends lost 5 bases at V and 4 bases at J; junction bases unmatched: 9. The CDR3 runs to 15 residues. Germline V gene data show CDR1 as SGHAT and CDR2 as FQDESV (reference sequence). The CDR3 sequence is CASSTPGTGKYEQYF. CDR3 DNA: TGTGCCAGCAGCACCCCCGGGACAGGGAAATACGAGCAGTACTTC.

V usage is TRBV9 and J usage is TRBJ1-5; TRBD1 matches at 9 bases. The CDR3 spans 13 residues. The V segment lost 8 bases and the J segment 5 bases; nucleotides outside the gene matches: 5. Germline assignment: CDR1 SGDLS and CDR2 YYNGEE. The CDR3 sequence is CARGGQGDQPQHF. CDR3 nucleotide sequence: TGTGCCAGAGGGGGACAGGGTGATCAGCCCCAGCATTTT.

In this sample, this clonotype turned up a few times. This chain links TRBV7-2 with TRBJ2-7, with 9 bases identical to TRBD2. CDR3 size: 15 residues. The trim removed 5 bases at V and 0 bases at J, leaving 5 bases unmatched. The germline V gene has CDR1 SGHTA and CDR2 FQGNSA. The CDR3: CASSAGLANSYEQYF. The CDR3 nucleotides are TGTGCCAGCAGCGCGGGACTAGCCAACTCCTACGAGCAGTACTTC.

As regards this clonotype: Relative to the germline gene, one junction end is altered; a read error may explain this. The chain is built from TRBV13 and TRBJ2-5, with D possibly matching TRBD2 (6 bases). This CDR3 has 15 residues. Germline CDR1 and CDR2: PRHDT and FYEKMQ (reference sequence). CDR3 loop: CANSWAAGSQETQYF. The CDR3 DNA sequence: TGTGCCAACAGCTGGGCTGCGGGGTCCCAAGAGACCCAGTACTTC.

CDR3 loop: CASNAGARWAPLHF. The CDR3 region has the DNA TGTGCCAGCAATGCAGGGGCACGCTGGGCACCCCTCCACTTT. The chain couples TRBV25-1 to TRBJ1-6; D possibly corresponds to TRBD1 (6 bases). The length of the CDR3 is 14 residues. Trimming cost V 7 bases and J 11 bases, with 18 bases left between them. Germline CDR1 MGHDK, CDR2 SYGVNS.

The rearrangement links TRBV10-3 to TRBJ2-7, with TRBD2 matching over 7 bases. This CDR3 is built from 12 residues. J gave up 7 bases and V 10 bases, and 10 bases lay outside the gene matches. Germline V gives CDR1 ENHRY, CDR2 SYGVKD. CDR3 sequence (DNA): TGTGCCACGGGAGGTTCCTACAATGAGCAGTACTTC. It yields the protein CATGGSYNEQYF.

The V gene is TRBV27, the J gene TRBJ1-1; tentatively, D is TRBD1 (5 bases). The CDR3 has 11 residues. Trimming removed 7 bases at V and 7 bases at J, with 10 bases between. Germline V gives CDR1 MNHEY, CDR2 SMNVEV (reference sequence). CDR3 protein: CASTRGLEAFF. CDR3 nucleotides: TGTGCCAGCACCCGGGGACTTGAAGCTTTCTTT.

This clonotype was seen a handful of times. The chain carries TRBV11-2 and TRBJ1-1; 10 positions agree with TRBD1. Germline CDR1 SGHAT, CDR2 FQNNGV. This CDR3 is built from 13 residues. J was trimmed by 4 bases and V by 5 bases; bases with no gene match: 1. CDR3 sequence (DNA): TGTGCCAGCAGCCGGACAGGGGGCACTGAAGCTTTCTTT. This encodes CASSRTGGTEAFF. The complete variable domain, with remaining parts taken from reference TRBV11-2 and TRBJ1-1, reads EAGVAQSPRYKIIEKRQSVAFWCNPISGHATLYWYQQILGQGPKLLIQFQNNGVVDDSQLPKDRFSAERLKGVDSTLKIQPAKLEDSAVYLCASSRTGGTEAFFGQGTRLTVV.